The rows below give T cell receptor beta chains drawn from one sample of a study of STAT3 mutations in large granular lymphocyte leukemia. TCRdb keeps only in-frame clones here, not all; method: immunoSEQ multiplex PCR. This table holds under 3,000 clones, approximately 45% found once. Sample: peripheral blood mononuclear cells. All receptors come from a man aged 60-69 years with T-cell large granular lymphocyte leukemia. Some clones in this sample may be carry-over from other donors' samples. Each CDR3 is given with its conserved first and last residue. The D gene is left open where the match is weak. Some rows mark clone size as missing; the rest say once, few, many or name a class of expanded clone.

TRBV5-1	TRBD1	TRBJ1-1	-	CASRPPGQANTEAFF	TGCGCCAGCAGGCCACCAGGACAGGCTAACACTGAAGCTTTCTTT
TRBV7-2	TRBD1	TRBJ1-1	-	CASSTRQGRYLAFF	TGTGCCAGCAGCACCCGACAGGGAAGGTACCTAGCTTTCTTT
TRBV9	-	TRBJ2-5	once	CASSVAPPGTQYF	TGTGCCAGCAGCGTAGCCCCCCCGGGGACCCAGTACTTC
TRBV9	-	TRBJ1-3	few	CASSHEGGNTIYF	TGTGCCAGCAGCCACGAGGGAGGAAACACCATATATTTT
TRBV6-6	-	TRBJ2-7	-	CASSSMVYEQYF	TGTGCCAGCAGTTCCATGGTTTACGAGCAGTACTTC
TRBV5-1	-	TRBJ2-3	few	CASSLAVDSGTQYF	TGCGCCAGCAGCTTGGCGGTGGACAGCGGAACGCAGTATTTT
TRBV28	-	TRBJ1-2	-	CASTLTANYGYTF	TGTGCCAGCACGCTTACAGCCAACTATGGCTACACCTTC
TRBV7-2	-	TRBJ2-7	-	CASSLAFTYEQYF	TGTGCCAGCAGCTTAGCGTTCACCTACGAGCAGTACTTC
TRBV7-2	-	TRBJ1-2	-	CASSLNTGPYYGYTF	TGTGCCAGCAGCTTAAATACAGGGCCATACTATGGCTACACCTTC
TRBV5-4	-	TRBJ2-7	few	CASSLGDFYEQYF	TGTGCCAGCAGCTTGGGCGACTTCTACGAGCAGTACTTC
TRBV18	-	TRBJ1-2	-	CASYNAGRSNYGYTF	TGTGCCAGCTATAACGCAGGGCGAAGTAACTATGGCTACACCTTC
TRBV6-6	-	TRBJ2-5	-	CASRPPGETQYF	TGTGCCAGCAGACCCCCCGGAGAGACCCAGTACTTC
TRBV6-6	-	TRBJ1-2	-	CASSSSARYGYTF	TGTGCCAGCAGTTCCTCGGCTCGCTATGGCTACACCTTC
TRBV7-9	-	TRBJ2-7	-	CASRSAGSSYEQYF	TGTGCCAGCAGATCAGCAGGGAGCTCCTACGAGCAGTACTTC